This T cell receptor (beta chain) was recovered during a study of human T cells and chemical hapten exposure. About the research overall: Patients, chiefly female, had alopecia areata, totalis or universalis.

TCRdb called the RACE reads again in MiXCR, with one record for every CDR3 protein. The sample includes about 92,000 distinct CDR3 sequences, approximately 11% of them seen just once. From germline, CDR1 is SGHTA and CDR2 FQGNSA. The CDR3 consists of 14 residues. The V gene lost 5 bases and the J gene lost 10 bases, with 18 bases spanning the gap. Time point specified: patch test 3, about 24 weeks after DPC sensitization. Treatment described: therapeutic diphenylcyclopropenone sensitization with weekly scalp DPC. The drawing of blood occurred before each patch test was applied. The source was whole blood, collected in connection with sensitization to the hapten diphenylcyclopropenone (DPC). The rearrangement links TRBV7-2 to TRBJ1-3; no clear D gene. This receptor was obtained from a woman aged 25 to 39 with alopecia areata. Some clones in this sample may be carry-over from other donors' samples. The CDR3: CASSPTDRAATIYF. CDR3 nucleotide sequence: TGTGCCAGCAGCCCCACGGACCGGGCTGCGACCATATATTTT.